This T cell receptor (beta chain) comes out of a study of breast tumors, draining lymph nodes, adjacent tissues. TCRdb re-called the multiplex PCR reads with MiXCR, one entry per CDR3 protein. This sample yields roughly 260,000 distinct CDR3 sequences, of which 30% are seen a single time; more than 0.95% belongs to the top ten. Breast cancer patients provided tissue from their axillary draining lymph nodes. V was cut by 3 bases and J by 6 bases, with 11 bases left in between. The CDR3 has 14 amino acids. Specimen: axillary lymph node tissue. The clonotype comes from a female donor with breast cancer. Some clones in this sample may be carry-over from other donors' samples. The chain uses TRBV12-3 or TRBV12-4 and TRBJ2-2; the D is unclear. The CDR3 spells CASSFVSPAGELFF. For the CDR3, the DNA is TGTGCCAGCAGTTTCGTCAGCCCCGCCGGGGAGCTGTTTTTT.